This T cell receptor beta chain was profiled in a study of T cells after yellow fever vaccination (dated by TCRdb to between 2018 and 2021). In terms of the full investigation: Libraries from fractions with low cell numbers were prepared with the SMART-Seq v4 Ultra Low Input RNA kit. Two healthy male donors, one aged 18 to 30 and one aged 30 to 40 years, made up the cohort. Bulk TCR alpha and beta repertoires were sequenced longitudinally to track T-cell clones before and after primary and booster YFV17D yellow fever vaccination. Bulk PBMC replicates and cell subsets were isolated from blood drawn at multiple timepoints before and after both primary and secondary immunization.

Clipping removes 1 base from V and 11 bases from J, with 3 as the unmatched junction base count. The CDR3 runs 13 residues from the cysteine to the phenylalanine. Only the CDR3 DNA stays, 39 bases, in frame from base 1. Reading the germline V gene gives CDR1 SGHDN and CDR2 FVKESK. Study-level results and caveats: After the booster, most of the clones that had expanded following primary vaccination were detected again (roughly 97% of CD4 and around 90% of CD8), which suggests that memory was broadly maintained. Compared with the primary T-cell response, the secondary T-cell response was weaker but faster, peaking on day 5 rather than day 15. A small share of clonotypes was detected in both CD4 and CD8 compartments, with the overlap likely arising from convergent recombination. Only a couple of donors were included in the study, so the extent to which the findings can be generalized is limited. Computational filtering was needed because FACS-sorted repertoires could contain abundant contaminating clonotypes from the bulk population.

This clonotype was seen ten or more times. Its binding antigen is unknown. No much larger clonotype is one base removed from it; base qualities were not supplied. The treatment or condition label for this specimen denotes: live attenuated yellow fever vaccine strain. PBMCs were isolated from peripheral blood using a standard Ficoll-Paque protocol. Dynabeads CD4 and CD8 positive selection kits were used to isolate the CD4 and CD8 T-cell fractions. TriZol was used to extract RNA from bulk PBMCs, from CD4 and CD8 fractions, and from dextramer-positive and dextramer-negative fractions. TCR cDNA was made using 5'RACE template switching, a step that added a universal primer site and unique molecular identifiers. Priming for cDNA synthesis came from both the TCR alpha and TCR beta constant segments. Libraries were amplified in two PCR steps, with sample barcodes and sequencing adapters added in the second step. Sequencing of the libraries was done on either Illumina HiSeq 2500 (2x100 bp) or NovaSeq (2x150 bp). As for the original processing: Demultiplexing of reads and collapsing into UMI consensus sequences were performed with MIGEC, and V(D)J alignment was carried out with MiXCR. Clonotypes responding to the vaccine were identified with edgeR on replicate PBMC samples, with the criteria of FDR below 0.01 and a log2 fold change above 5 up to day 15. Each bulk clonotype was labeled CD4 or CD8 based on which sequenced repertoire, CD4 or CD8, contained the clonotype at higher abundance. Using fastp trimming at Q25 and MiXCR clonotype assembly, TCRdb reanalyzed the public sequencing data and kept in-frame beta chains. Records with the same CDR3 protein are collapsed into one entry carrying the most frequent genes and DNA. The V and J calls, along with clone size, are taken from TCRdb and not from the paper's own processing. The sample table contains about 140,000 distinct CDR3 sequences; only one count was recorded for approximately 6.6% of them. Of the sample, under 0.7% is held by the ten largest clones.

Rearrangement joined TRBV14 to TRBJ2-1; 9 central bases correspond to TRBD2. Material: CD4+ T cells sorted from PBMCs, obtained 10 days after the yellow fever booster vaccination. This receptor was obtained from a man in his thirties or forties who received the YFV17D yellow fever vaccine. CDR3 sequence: CASSQAGTSQQFF. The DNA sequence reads TGTGCCAGCAGCCAAGCCGGGACTAGCCAGCAGTTCTTC.